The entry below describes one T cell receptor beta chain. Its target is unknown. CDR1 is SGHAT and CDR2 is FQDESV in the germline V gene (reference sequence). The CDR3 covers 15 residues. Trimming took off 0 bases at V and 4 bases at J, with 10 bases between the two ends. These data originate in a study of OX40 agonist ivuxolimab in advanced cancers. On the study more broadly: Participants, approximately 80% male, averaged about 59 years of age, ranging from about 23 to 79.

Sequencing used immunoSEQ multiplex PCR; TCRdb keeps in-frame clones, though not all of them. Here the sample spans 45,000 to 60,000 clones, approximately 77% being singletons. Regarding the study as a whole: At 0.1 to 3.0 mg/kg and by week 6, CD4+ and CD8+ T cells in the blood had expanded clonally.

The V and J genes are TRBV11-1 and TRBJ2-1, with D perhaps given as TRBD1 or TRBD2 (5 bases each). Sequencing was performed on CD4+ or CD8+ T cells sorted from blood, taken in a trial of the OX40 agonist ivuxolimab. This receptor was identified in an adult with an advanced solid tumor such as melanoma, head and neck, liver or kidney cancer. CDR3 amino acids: CASSLAGERYNEQFF. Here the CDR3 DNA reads TGTGCCAGCAGCTTAGCGGGGGAGAGGTACAATGAGCAGTTCTTC.